This TCR beta chain was captured by sequencing in a study of cytomegalovirus exposure and HLA in healthy donors. With 60 Vbeta and 13 Jbeta primers, the PCR was carried out. In the original processing: In a later analysis, the count reached roughly 80 million unique TCR beta chains, with approximately 10 million shared. The protocol was immunoSEQ multiplex PCR, while the TCRdb copy is restricted to in-frame clones and leaves out a portion. V and J calls and clone size follow that table, whereas D and trimming were derived from the DNA. The sample consists of approximately 160,000 clones, 68% of them appearing once. CDR3 length: 15 residues. The V end was cut by 9 bases, the J end by 7 bases, with 22 bases between. Germline-derived CDR1 and CDR2 are MNHEY and SMNVEV (reference sequence). This clone turned up a few times. Its target is unknown. Findings and limits, study-wide: It was 150 to 200 TCR beta chains that were listed as cytomegalovirus-associated.

Sequencing was performed on PBMCs. The chain is built from TRBV27 and TRBJ1-5; D gene ambiguous. The sequence derives from a woman aged 18-29 years in good health and CMV-seropositive. DNA for the CDR3: TGTGCCAGTGGCAATGTAAATTTGGGAGGCCAGCCCCAGCATTTT. Its translation: CASGNVNLGGQPQHF.